This entry lists 19 T cell receptor beta chains sequenced from one sample in a study of blood T cell repertoires in COVID-19. Using immunoSEQ multiplex PCR, the repertoire was profiled, and TCRdb retains in-frame clones only, with some absent. Here the sample spans some 330,000 clones, 85% to 90% being singletons. The specimen sequenced was peripheral blood. The source of these receptors is a woman aged 30 to 39 with COVID-19, enrolled during active disease.

This clone was detected only a few times. The J gene is TRBJ1-1, the V gene TRBV9; D perhaps matches TRBD1 (6 bases). Germline CDR1 is SGDLS and CDR2 is YYNGEE. The CDR3 consists of 14 residues. The V end was cut by 4 bases, the J end by 11 bases, with 21 bases between. Here the CDR3 reads CASSSQPNREGAFF. CDR3 sequence (DNA): TGTGCCAGCAGCTCACAACCTAACAGGGAGGGGGCTTTCTTT.

This chain connects TRBV5-4 to TRBJ2-3, with 8 bases aligning to TRBD2. CDR1 is SGHNT and CDR2 is YYREEE in the germline V gene (reference sequence). CDR3 length: 20 amino acids. Trimming cost V 3 bases and J 0 bases; bases outside gene matches: 18. CDR3 sequence: CASSSRYLAGGLPSTDTQYF. DNA for the CDR3: TGTGCCAGCAGCTCGCGTTACCTGGCGGGGGGACTACCTAGCACAGATACGCAGTATTTT.

As for this clone: Other DNA variants within this sample encode the same CDR3. The CDR3 region is CASSFRGSGNTIYF. The CDR3 DNA is TGTGCCAGCAGTTTTCGAGGGTCTGGAAACACCATATATTTT. The chain has TRBV28 and TRBJ1-3; D call uncertain. This CDR3 region has 14 residues. The germline gives CDR1 MDHEN, CDR2 SYDVKM. Trimming shortened V by 3 bases and J by 1 base, and 7 bases separated the two germline ends. The variable domain in full, completed from reference TRBV28 and TRBJ1-3, reads DVKVTQSSRYLVKRTGEKVFLECVQDMDHENMFWYRQDPGLGLRLIYFSYDVKMKEKGDIPEGYSVSREKKERFSLILESASTNQTSMYLCASSFRGSGNTIYFGEGSWLTVV.

This clone is a singleton in its sample. Written as DNA, the CDR3 is TGTGCCAGCAGCTTGCTCGGTGGCAGGGGGATAGGTCAGCCCCAGCATTTT. This gives the protein CASSLLGGRGIGQPQHF. The V and J genes are TRBV7-6 and TRBJ1-5, with 7 bases aligning to TRBD1. CDR1 is SGHVS, CDR2 FNYEAQ, per germline. V was clipped by 3 bases and J by 6 bases; unmatched bases: 14. The CDR3 is 17 residues long.

The rearrangement joins TRBV6-5 to TRBJ2-7; TRBD1 agrees at 8 bases. The length of the CDR3 is 13 residues. Germline assignment: CDR1 MNHEY and CDR2 SVGAGI. With V trimmed by 6 bases and J by 2 bases, 3 bases remained unmatched. CDR3 DNA sequence: TGTGCCAGCAGACCGACAGGGGCCTACGAGCAGTACGTC. Translating it yields CASRPTGAYEQYV.

This chain joins TRBV11-3 and TRBJ2-6; possibly TRBD2 for D (5 bases). There are 16 residues in the CDR3. CDR1 is SGHNT, CDR2 YENEEA, per germline. Trimming took off 5 bases at V and 4 bases at J, with 15 bases between the two ends. CDR3 protein: CASSRGSLGGANVLTF. CDR3 in DNA: TGTGCCAGCAGCCGCGGGTCCCTAGGAGGGGCCAACGTCCTGACTTTC.

The chain recombines TRBV6-6 with TRBJ1-1; D may be TRBD1 (5 bases). The CDR3 is made up of 14 amino acids. Trimming took 2 bases from V and 10 from J, leaving 17 bases between them. The germline V gene has CDR1 MNHNY and CDR2 SVGAGI (reference sequence). The CDR3 DNA reads as TGTGCCAGCAGTTACGATAGGACAAGCGTCGGAGCTTTCTTT. It encodes CASSYDRTSVGAFF.

This rearrangement joins TRBV11-3 to TRBJ1-2, with D maybe TRBD1 (5 bases). With 0 bases removed from V and 0 bases from J, the gap between germline ends came to 8 bases. Germline values: CDR1 SGHNT, CDR2 YENEEA. The CDR3 is 15 residues long. CDR3 in amino acids: CASSLEGVPNYGYTF. The CDR3 DNA follows: TGTGCCAGCAGCTTAGAAGGGGTTCCTAACTATGGCTACACCTTC.

This chain uses TRBV10-2 with TRBJ2-3; 10 nucleotides line up with TRBD2. The CDR3 spans 16 residues. Germline assignment: CDR1 WSHSY and CDR2 SAAADI. V shed 5 bases and J 2 bases; nucleotides not matched to a gene: 7. In nucleotides, the CDR3 is TGCGCCAGCAGTCCTAGCGGGGGTGGGTACACAGATACGCAGTATTTT. It specifies CASSPSGGGYTDTQYF.

The V gene is TRBV28, the J gene TRBJ1-2; D gene ambiguous. The CDR3 length is 15 residues. Germline CDR1 is MDHEN and CDR2 is SYDVKM. Trimming took off 3 bases at V and 0 bases at J, with 11 bases between the two ends. CDR3 sequence: CASSLGPGANYGYTF. DNA of the CDR3: TGTGCCAGCAGTTTGGGTCCGGGAGCTAACTATGGCTACACCTTC.

The chain employs TRBV11-2 and TRBJ2-7; TRBD1 aligns across 7 bases. Trimming removed 1 base from V and 2 bases from J; junction bases left unmatched: 8. This CDR3 comprises 16 residues. Per germline, CDR1 SGHAT and CDR2 FQNNGV. For the CDR3, the DNA is TGTGCCAGCAGCTTAGTAGCCAGGGGGATTACCTACGAGCAGTACGTC. It is translated as CASSLVARGITYEQYV.

This sequence joins TRBV18 and TRBJ2-5; 13 nucleotides agree with TRBD2. Germline V gives CDR1 KGHSH, CDR2 LQKENI. The length of the CDR3 is 17 residues. The J segment lost 3 bases and the V segment lost 3 bases, leaving 7 bases of the junction unmatched. Written as DNA, the CDR3 is TGTGCCAGCTCACCGCCCCCGACTAGCGGGGGGAAAGAGACCCAGTACTTC. Translating gives CASSPPPTSGGKETQYF.

The CDR3 reads CASSSLVWQGLSDSPLHF. The CDR3, as DNA: TGTGCCAGCAGCTCACTCGTTTGGCAGGGGCTTTCGGATTCACCCCTCCACTTT. The V and J genes are TRBV5-5 and TRBJ1-6; D is perhaps TRBD1 (6 bases). CDR3 length: 18 residues. V lost 3 bases to trimming and J lost 8 bases, with 24 bases between them. In germline, CDR1 is SGHKS, CDR2 YYEKEE (reference sequence).

This clone was observed once. V and J are TRBV6-5 and TRBJ1-3; D remains unclear. Germline assignment: CDR1 MNHEY and CDR2 SVGAGI. This CDR3 has 14 amino acids. V was shortened by 6 bases and J by 10 bases, with 19 bases between the two germline ends. Here the CDR3 DNA reads TGTGCCAGCAGCCAAGGCGGTAATAGTGGGACCATATATTTT. Residues: CASSQGGNSGTIYF.

The CDR3 DNA reads as TGTGCCAGCAGTGACCCTTGGGGGGTTGGGTATGGCTACACCTTC. Translating gives CASSDPWGVGYGYTF. The V call is TRBV6-1, the J call TRBJ1-2; TRBD1 might be the D (5 bases). Germline V gene lookup returns CDR1 MNHNS and CDR2 SASEGT. V lost 3 bases, J lost 5 bases, and 16 bases lay in between. This CDR3 has 15 amino acids.

The chain employs TRBV5-1 and TRBJ2-3; perhaps TRBD2 as D (5 bases). Germline assignment: CDR1 SGHRS and CDR2 YFSETQ. V was shortened by 0 bases and J by 1 base, with 18 bases between the two germline ends. The CDR3 loop spans 18 amino acids. CDR3 nucleotide sequence: TGCGCCAGCAGCTTGGGACCATCCCGGGGTCTTGGCACAGATACGCAGTATTTT. It specifies CASSLGPSRGLGTDTQYF. Supplemented by reference TRBV5-1 and TRBJ2-3, the full variable domain reads KAGVTQTPRYLIKTRGQQVTLSCSPISGHRSVSWYQQTPGQGLQFLFEYFSETQRNKGNFPGRFSGRQFSNSRSEMNVSTLELGDSALYLCASSLGPSRGLGTDTQYFGPGTRLTVL.

Only a few counts were recorded for this clone. The chain has TRBV18 and TRBJ2-3; TRBD1 is a possible D gene (5 bases). Germline assignment: CDR1 KGHSH and CDR2 LQKENI. Trimming stripped 2 bases from V and 9 bases from J, with 15 bases between. CDR3 length equals 14 residues. The DNA of the CDR3 is TGTGCCAGCTCACCAATCAGTACTGGGGCCACGCAGTATTTT. The encoded protein is CASSPISTGATQYF. Full variable domain (missing parts from reference TRBV18 and TRBJ2-3): NAGVMQNPRHLVRRRGQEARLRCSPMKGHSHVYWYRQLPEEGLKFMVYLQKENIIDESGMPKERFSAEFPKEGPSILRIQQVVRGDSAAYFCASSPISTGATQYFGPGTRLTVL.

The chain couples TRBV6-2 or TRBV6-3 to TRBJ1-1; the D gene is possibly TRBD1 (5 bases). The germline V gene encodes CDR1 MNHEY and CDR2 SVGEGT. The length of the CDR3 is 13 residues. Trimming stripped 6 bases from V and 2 bases from J, with 10 bases between. The CDR3 DNA sequence: TGTGCCAGCAGCCTCGGACAAAACACTGAAGCTTTCTTT. Encoded protein: CASSLGQNTEAFF.

CDR3 sequence reads: CASSPDRANTGELFF. In DNA, the CDR3 is TGTGCCAGCAGTCCGGACAGGGCGAACACCGGGGAGCTGTTTTTT. The chain uses TRBV6-5 and TRBJ2-2, with 8 bases matching TRBD1. Germline CDR1 reads MNHEY; CDR2 reads SVGAGI. V lost 5 bases and J lost 0; bases outside the gene matches: 2. This CDR3 is 15 amino acids long.